Included here is one TCR beta chain sequence, with context. The clone's antigen remains unknown. No quality values exist for individual bases; no much larger clone is one base distant. This sample was included in a study of T cell responses to AZD1222 COVID-19 vaccine (dated by TCRdb to about 2021). As for the study more broadly: AZD1222 recipients whose second dose came at about 4 weeks and those whose second dose came at about 12 weeks were combined into one group, since spike-specific TCR depth and breadth did not differ between the two schedules. Trial participants were enrolled by age into 18-55, 56-69 and 70-plus year subgroups, with roughly 160, 29 and 62 TCR-sequenced participants respectively. A total of approximately 230 trial participants underwent TCR sequencing, of whom 207 received two doses of AZD1222 and about 25 received two doses of the MenACWY control vaccine.

The sample's time point, from its label and the paper: baseline before first vaccination. Vaccinee samples were obtained from the UK trials COV001 and COV002, which included a single-blind randomized controlled phase 2/3 trial of AZD1222 (ChAdOx1 nCoV-19) in healthy adults. For TCRbeta chain sequencing, PBMC samples from trial participants were taken at day 0 and at day 28 after the second dose. What the authors observed across the whole study: Conclusions about previously exposed vaccinees are limited because only six or seven AZD1222 recipients were SARS-CoV-2 seropositive at baseline. No day 14 peak-response samples were available, so repertoires were characterized only after the peak T cell response. After two AZD1222 doses, spike-specific TCR breadth and depth were significantly higher than at day 0 and than in MenACWY recipients. Reportedly, close to half of the unique spike-specific TCRs recognized epitopes lying outside the regions that are mutated in the B.1.351 and B.1.1.7 variants. The whole spike protein was spanned by vaccine-associated CD4 TCRs, and dominant responses were seen in regions 160-218 and 743-854. The 56-69-year group was small, and its depth increase did not reach significance, likely because of low power. Most participants were white British and females outnumbered males, and the authors suggested that clonal diversity may have been underestimated.

V lost 5 bases and J lost 8 bases, and the count of bases not matched to a germline gene is 8. CDR1 and CDR2 are drawn from the germline V gene (reference sequence): SEHNR, FQNEAQ. Taken from cysteine to phenylalanine, the CDR3 has 15 residues. CDR3 DNA is the only sequence kept; it has 45 bases, read in frame from the first base. The CDR3 regions of human TCRbeta chains were analyzed by immunosequencing. As for the authors' bioinformatics: Repertoire TCRs were checked for matches against a reference library of SARS-CoV-2-specific TCRs that had been generated using the MIRA antigen-specificity platform. Breadth was defined as the fraction of unique TCRs that were SARS-CoV-2-associated, and depth was defined as the fraction of total T cells that were SARS-CoV-2-associated. Using the MIRA data, each spike-specific TCR was assigned both to the spike region to which the TCR was reactive and to a CD4 or CD8 class. Log10-transformed breadth and depth values were compared by one-way ANOVA with Sidak's multiple comparisons tests. TCRdb retrieved this table from immuneACCESS and kept in-frame rearrangements only. Not all clones are present; in checked studies, unresolved V genes account for under half, and no reason is known for the remainder. That table furnishes V, J and clone size, whereas the DNA furnished D and trimming. For this sample there are 200,000 or so clones; 90% appear just once. The ten largest account for roughly 6% of the sample.

The sequence joins TRBV7-9 to TRBJ1-4; the junction holds 10 bases that match TRBD1. This specimen was peripheral blood, taken on day 0 of AZD1222 vaccination. This clonotype was obtained from an adult in good health. The CDR3 protein sequence reads: CASSPPGQGNEKLFF. DNA sequence: TGTGCCAGCAGCCCTCCGGGACAGGGGAACGAAAAACTGTTTTTT.